These T cell receptor beta chains were read from a single sample in a study of CD4+ T cells in melanoma. The data were produced by immunoSEQ multiplex PCR, yet TCRdb's version contains in-frame clones alone and is incomplete. The top ten clones hold roughly 10% of a sample with roughly 4,000 clones, roughly 73% of them seen once. The specimen was tumor tissue. These receptors all come from a human donor with melanoma. Both conserved end residues are part of each CDR3. The D gene is left open where the match is weak. Not every row has a clone size; where given, it reads once, few, many or a size class.

J gene	D gene	clone size	V gene	CDR3 DNA	CDR3 protein
TRBJ1-3	TRBD1	NA	TRBV7-8	TGTGCCAGCAGCGCCCGCAGGGGGCAAGGAAACACCATATATTTT	CASSARRGQGNTIYF
TRBJ1-5	NA	NA	TRBV6-4	TGTGCCAGCAGTGCCGCCGGCCTCCTGAATCAGCCCCAGCATTTT	CASSAAGLLNQPQHF
TRBJ1-4	NA	NA	TRBV7-2	TGTGCCAAACCGACAGCAACTAATGAAAAACTGTTTTTT	CAKPTATNEKLFF
TRBJ2-1	NA	NA	TRBV4-2	TGTGCCAGCAGCCAAGGGGCGGGTAGCTCCTACAATGAGCAGTTCTTC	CASSQGAGSSYNEQFF
TRBJ2-7	NA	NA	TRBV28	TGTGCCAGCATCTCCCCTGGGGCGGGACTCTACGAGCAGTACTTC	CASISPGAGLYEQYF
TRBJ2-3	TRBD1	NA	TRBV4-3	TGCGCCAGCAGCCAAGATGGGACAGGGAGCACAGATACGCAGTATTTT	CASSQDGTGSTDTQYF
TRBJ2-3	NA	large	TRBV4-2	TGTGCCAGCAGCCAAGATCTGGGGGCTAGTTTACTAAATACGCAGTATTTT	CASSQDLGASLLNTQYF
TRBJ2-7	NA	hyperexpanded	TRBV11-2	TGTGCCAGCAGCTTAGCTGGGTACGAGCAGTACTTC	CASSLAGYEQYF
TRBJ2-6	NA	NA	TRBV5-3	TGTGCCAGATATTTCTCAGTGGTGAAAAGTCGGGCCAACGTCCTGACTTTC	CARYFSVVKSRANVLTF
TRBJ1-1	TRBD1	NA	TRBV7-6	TGTGCCAGCAGCTCCGGGACAGGGATTTGGAACACTGAAGCTTTCTTT	CASSSGTGIWNTEAFF
TRBJ2-5	NA	few	TRBV7-7	TGTGCCAGCAGCTTTCAGGGTAGTCGGGAGACCCAGTACTTC	CASSFQGSRETQYF
TRBJ2-1	NA	NA	TRBV28	TGTGCCAGCAGTAGCCTACCCCGGGTCGATGAGCAGTTCTTC	CASSSLPRVDEQFF
TRBJ2-3	NA	NA	TRBV21-1	TGTGCCAGCAGCAAGTGCGGGAGCGGCCCAGATACGCAGTATTTT	CASSKCGSGPDTQYF
TRBJ2-3	NA	once	TRBV6-5	TGTGCCAGCAGTTACTCGACATCAGGGTCAGATACGCAGTATTTT	CASSYSTSGSDTQYF
TRBJ2-2	NA	NA	TRBV11-3	TGTGCCAGCAGCTTAGAGAGTCGGGGCACCGGGGAGCTGTTTTTT	CASSLESRGTGELFF
TRBJ2-1	NA	NA	TRBV7-9	TGTGCCAGCAGCTTGACGGACAGTACGGGATACAATGAGCAGTTCTTC	CASSLTDSTGYNEQFF
TRBJ2-7	NA	NA	TRBV27	TGTGCCAGCAGTCCTTTAAGCAGGTTTACCTACGAGCAGTACTTC	CASSPLSRFTYEQYF
TRBJ1-5	TRBD1	NA	TRBV28	TGTGCCAGCACGGACAGGGAAGTTCAGCCCCAGCATTTT	CASTDREVQPQHF
TRBJ1-6	TRBD1	few	TRBV19	TGTGCCAGTAGTATAGACGAGAGGACAGGTGATTCACCCCTCCACTTT	CASSIDERTGDSPLHF
TRBJ1-2	NA	NA	TRBV6-6	TGTGCCAGCGGGACCAGCGGGCGATTGGGCTACACCTTC	CASGTSGRLGYTF
TRBJ2-4	TRBD1	NA	TRBV2	TGTGCCAGCAAAAGGACAGGGGGAGTAGATGTTCAGTACTTC	CASKRTGGVDVQYF
TRBJ1-2	NA	NA	TRBV6-1	TGTGCCAGCAGTGAAGGAGGGTGGGCGAACTATGGCTACACCTTC	CASSEGGWANYGYTF
TRBJ2-3	TRBD2	NA	TRBV7-2	TGTGCCAGCAGCTATACCGGGACTAGCGGGGGTTTAGATACGCAGTATTTT	CASSYTGTSGGLDTQYF
TRBJ2-3	NA	NA	TRBV28	TGTGCCAGCAGTTTCAGGCGCAATACGCAGTATTTT	CASSFRRNTQYF
TRBJ1-4	NA	NA	TRBV28	TGTGCCAGCAGTTTATGGGCAGACTATAATGAAAAACTGTTTTTT	CASSLWADYNEKLFF
TRBJ1-1	NA	NA	TRBV6-5	TGTGCCAGCAGTAAATCCGGCCTAGGGAATACTGAAGCTTTCTTT	CASSKSGLGNTEAFF
TRBJ1-1	TRBD1	NA	TRBV7-6	TGTGCCAGCAGCTCCGGGACAGGGTTTTATAACACTGAAGCTTTCTTT	CASSSGTGFYNTEAFF
TRBJ1-6	TRBD1	NA	TRBV4-1	TGCGCCAGCAGCCAAGTAGCAGGACAGGGGTTCGATTCACCCCTCCACTTT	CASSQVAGQGFDSPLHF
TRBJ1-5	NA	NA	TRBV7-2	TGTGCCAGCAGCGCCTACCCTGGGACACCGGATAAGCATTTT	CASSAYPGTPDKHF
TRBJ2-5	TRBD2	few	TRBV7-2	TGTGCCAGCAGCCCACCCGGGACTAGCGCGTACCAAGAGACCCAGTACTTC	CASSPPGTSAYQETQYF
TRBJ1-5	NA	NA	TRBV27	TGTGCCAGCAGTTCGTCACATCCCAATCAGCCCCAGCATTTT	CASSSSHPNQPQHF
TRBJ2-4	TRBD2	NA	TRBV4-2	TGTGCCAGCAGCTTTAGCAGCGGGAGCGGAAACATTCAGTACTTC	CASSFSSGSGNIQYF
TRBJ2-1	TRBD2	NA	TRBV6-5	TGTGCCAGCAGTTGGACTAGCGGGGTAGACAATGAGCAGTTCTTC	CASSWTSGVDNEQFF
TRBJ2-5	NA	NA	TRBV7-2	TGTGCCAGCAGCTTCGGAAGGTGGGTTTGGAGAGAGACCCAGTACTTC	CASSFGRWVWRETQYF
TRBJ1-1	NA	NA	TRBV27	TGTGCCAGCAGTTTAGGTGGGGGGGCCGCTGAAGCTTTCTTT	CASSLGGGAAEAFF
TRBJ2-1	NA	NA	TRBV21-1	TGTGCCAGCAGCAAAGTACTCTCAGGGGGACTAGCGGGAGGGAACAATGAGCAGTTCTTC	CASSKVLSGGLAGGNNEQFF
TRBJ2-7	NA	once	TRBV19	TGTGCCAGTAGTGTCAAGTGGGGGCTAGCCTACGAGCAGTACTTC	CASSVKWGLAYEQYF
TRBJ1-2	NA	NA	TRBV28	TGTGCCAGCAGTTTATCCCGGATAGACTATGGCTACACCTTC	CASSLSRIDYGYTF
TRBJ2-7	TRBD1	NA	TRBV5-1	TGCGCCAGCAGCTTGGCGGGGGGGACAGGGGCTTTCGTTTACGAGCAGTACTTC	CASSLAGGTGAFVYEQYF
TRBJ2-7	NA	NA	TRBV6-6	TGTGCCAGCAGTTACGGGGAGGTCTACGAGCAGTACTTC	CASSYGEVYEQYF
TRBJ2-3	NA	NA	TRBV4-2	TGTGCCAGCAGCCAAGGGGTGGCGGGGCCCACAGATACGCAGTATTTT	CASSQGVAGPTDTQYF
TRBJ2-2	NA	NA	TRBV28	TGTGCCAGCAGTTTAGCAGGGATGCGGTCCGGGGAGCTGTTTTTT	CASSLAGMRSGELFF
TRBJ2-2	NA	once	TRBV4-2	TGTGCCAGCAGCCCTTTGATTGGACATCTTGACACCGGGGAGCTGTTTTTT	CASSPLIGHLDTGELFF
TRBJ2-1	TRBD2	NA	TRBV4-3	TGCGCCAGCAGCCAAATGACTAGCGGAGACTACAATGAGCAGTTCTTC	CASSQMTSGDYNEQFF
TRBJ2-2	NA	NA	TRBV28	TGTGCCAGCAGACCTCAGGAGGTGTTTAACACCGGGGAGCTGTTTTTT	CASRPQEVFNTGELFF
TRBJ2-2	TRBD2	once	TRBV4-3	TGCGCCAGCTCCCTGGGAGTAGCGGGAGGGGCCGGGGAGCTGTTTTTT	CASSLGVAGGAGELFF
TRBJ2-3	NA	NA	TRBV9	TGTGCCAGCAGCCCCCAGTCGGATACGCAGTATTTT	CASSPQSDTQYF
TRBJ2-7	NA	NA	TRBV9	TGTGCCAGCAGCGTTGGGGGTACTCCCTACGAGCAGTACTTC	CASSVGGTPYEQYF
TRBJ2-2	TRBD2	NA	TRBV7-6	TGTGCCAGCAGCTTAAATAGGCCTACTAGCGGGGGGACCGGGGAGCTGTTTTTT	CASSLNRPTSGGTGELFF